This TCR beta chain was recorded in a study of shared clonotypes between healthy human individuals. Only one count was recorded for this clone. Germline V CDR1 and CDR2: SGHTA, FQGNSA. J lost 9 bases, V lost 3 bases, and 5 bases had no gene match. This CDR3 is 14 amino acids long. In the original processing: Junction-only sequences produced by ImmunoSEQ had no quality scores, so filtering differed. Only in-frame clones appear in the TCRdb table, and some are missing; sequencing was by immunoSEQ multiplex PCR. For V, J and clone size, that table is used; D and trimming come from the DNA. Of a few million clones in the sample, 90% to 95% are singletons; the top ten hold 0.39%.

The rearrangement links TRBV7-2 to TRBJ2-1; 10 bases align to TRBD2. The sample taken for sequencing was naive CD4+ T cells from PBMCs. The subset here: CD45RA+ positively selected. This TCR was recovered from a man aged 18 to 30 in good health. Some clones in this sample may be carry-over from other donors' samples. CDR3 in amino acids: CASSLLAGEGEQFF. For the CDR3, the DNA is TGTGCCAGCAGCTTGCTAGCGGGAGAAGGTGAGCAGTTCTTC.